One and the same sample provided the 26 T cell receptor beta chains below, sequenced in a study of a mutant IDH1 vaccine in newly diagnosed glioma. Time point meaning: week 47, end of study. Vaccination used 300 ug of mutant IDH1 20-mer peptide per dose, with topical imiquimod. These TCRs' antigens remain unknown. Measured with immunoSEQ multiplex PCR; TCRdb has only the in-frame clones, and not every one. The table shows approximately 11,000 clones, with around 81% occurring only once. The sample consisted of PBMCs, taken from a glioma patient whose treatment included an IDH1 peptide vaccine. The receptors were gathered from a man aged 25-40 years with glioma.

The CDR3 region is CAISADRVQETQYF. CDR3 nucleotide sequence: TGTGCCATCAGTGCCGACAGGGTCCAAGAGACCCAGTACTTC. This sequence joins TRBV10-3 and TRBJ2-5; 7 bases agree with TRBD1. The CDR3 has 14 amino acids. Per germline, CDR1 ENHRY and CDR2 SYGVKD. V lost 4 bases and J lost 1; bases outside the gene matches: 3.

The table lists this clone with a count of one. The chain combines TRBV28 with TRBJ1-2, with no clear D. Germline assignment: CDR1 MDHEN and CDR2 SYDVKM. This CDR3 has 15 residues. V lost 0 bases and J lost 5, with 13 bases in between. DNA of the CDR3: TGTGCCAGCAGTTTATGGTCCCAGGTGGGGTATGGCTACACCTTC. This translates into CASSLWSQVGYGYTF.

This clone was seen more than once but under ten times. The chain couples TRBV9 to TRBJ1-5; D possibly corresponds to TRBD1 (5 bases). The V end was cut by 0 bases, the J end by 5 bases, with 12 bases between. The CDR3 is 15 amino acids. Germline V lookup: CDR1 SGDLS, CDR2 YYNGEE. The CDR3 DNA reads TGTGCCAGCAGCGTAGGAAGGACATCCGATCAGCCCCAGCATTTT. Its translation is CASSVGRTSDQPQHF.

This chain connects TRBV5-1 to TRBJ2-7; 7 bases align to TRBD1. Losses at the gene ends were 4 bases for V and 1 base for J; bases not matched to a gene: 5. Per the germline V gene, CDR1 is SGHRS and CDR2 is YFSETQ. CDR3 length: 14 residues. The DNA for the CDR3 is TGCGCCAGCAGCGGAGGACAGGAGTCCTACGAGCAGTACTTC. Translating gives CASSGGQESYEQYF.

The chain has TRBV7-8 and TRBJ2-1, with TRBD2 matching over 10 bases. The CDR3 has 15 amino acids. Germline CDR1 and CDR2: SGHVS and FQNEAQ. The ends lost 5 bases at V and 5 bases at J; junction bases unmatched: 6. The CDR3 nucleotides read TGTGCCAGCAGCACCCCTAGCGGGAGCCACAATGAGCAGTTCTTC. This translates into CASSTPSGSHNEQFF.

The chain combines TRBV7-7 with TRBJ1-4, with no clear D. V was trimmed by 1 base and J by 0 bases, leaving 6 bases between them. This CDR3 comprises 15 residues. The germline CDR1 and CDR2 sequences are SSHAT and FNYEAQ (reference sequence). CDR3 sequence: CASSLGPSTNEKLFF. CDR3 nucleotides: TGTGCCAGCAGCTTAGGCCCGTCAACTAATGAAAAACTGTTTTTT.

This sequence joins TRBV30 and TRBJ1-1; D not resolved. Trimming removed 5 bases at V and 6 bases at J, with 13 bases between. This CDR3 has 12 residues. Germline V gives CDR1 GTSNPN, CDR2 SVGIG (reference sequence). The CDR3 here is CAWDPKGSEAFF. CDR3 in DNA: TGTGCCTGGGACCCCAAAGGGTCTGAAGCTTTCTTT.

This clone is judged medium-sized. The V and J genes are TRBV4-1 and TRBJ2-5; the match to TRBD2 covers 7 bases. The CDR3 loop spans 15 amino acids. Germline-derived CDR1 and CDR2 are MGHRA and YSYEKL. Trimming removed 0 bases from V and 3 bases from J; junction bases left unmatched: 4. The CDR3 loop is CASSQDGAGKETQYF. The CDR3 DNA reads TGCGCCAGCAGCCAAGACGGAGCGGGAAAAGAGACCCAGTACTTC.

This clone came up once. The chain carries TRBV25-1 and TRBJ2-3, with 8 bases fitting TRBD1. Germline V gene lookup returns CDR1 MGHDK and CDR2 SYGVNS. The CDR3 has 16 residues. The trim removed 1 base at V and 5 bases at J, leaving 8 bases unmatched. CDR3 loop: CASSEFGGQELDTQYF. DNA of the CDR3: TGTGCCAGCAGTGAATTCGGGGGACAGGAATTAGATACGCAGTATTTT.

V usage is TRBV6-1 and J usage is TRBJ2-5, with TRBD2 as a possible D gene (7 bases). Germline V gene lookup returns CDR1 MNHNS and CDR2 SASEGT. V lost 4 bases to trimming and J lost 5 bases, with 14 bases between them. The CDR3 loop spans 14 amino acids. The chain's CDR3 is CASSGGGGWETQYF. In DNA form, the CDR3 reads TGTGCCAGCAGTGGAGGGGGGGGCTGGGAGACCCAGTACTTC.

Here the CDR3 DNA reads TGCAGCGACTCGACAGGGGAGGGCTATGGCTACACCTTC. Translated, it gives CSDSTGEGYGYTF. V is TRBV29-1 and J is TRBJ1-2; 8 bases map to TRBD1. Trimming took 7 bases from V and 4 from J; bases not matched to a gene: 8. The CDR3 is made up of 13 amino acids. Germline V gene sequence: CDR1 SQVTM, CDR2 ANQGSEA.

This clone was observed a handful of times. This chain uses TRBV21-1 with TRBJ1-2. TRBV21-1 is classified as a pseudogene. The CDR3 is 15 residues long. The CDR3 region has the DNA TGTGCCAATTTAGCAACCAGAGCAGCGTACTATGGCTACACCTTC. Its protein product is CANLATRAAYYGYTF.

The gene calls are TRBV19 and TRBJ1-1; D might be TRBD1 (6 bases). The germline V and J ends were trimmed by 1 base and 13 bases, with 16 bases remaining between them. CDR3 length: 13 amino acids. The germline V gene has CDR1 LNHDA and CDR2 SQIVND (reference sequence). CDR3 amino acids: CASSIGQGRYGFF. CDR3 in DNA: TGTGCCAGTAGTATAGGCCAGGGGCGGTACGGTTTCTTT.

The chain is built from TRBV6-1 and TRBJ2-5; either TRBD1 or TRBD2 may fit D (5 bases each). This CDR3 region has 14 residues. Germline values: CDR1 MNHNS, CDR2 SASEGT. V was cut by 5 bases and J by 2 bases, with 12 bases left in between. CDR3 loop: CASSKGPRQETQYF. In nucleotides, the CDR3 is TGTGCCAGCAGTAAGGGACCCAGACAAGAGACCCAGTACTTC.

V is TRBV4-1 and J is TRBJ2-1, with D possibly matching TRBD2 (6 bases). V lost 4 bases, J lost 4 bases, and 8 bases lay in between. The length of the CDR3 is 13 residues. Germline V lookup: CDR1 MGHRA, CDR2 YSYEKL. The CDR3 here is CASSPEGYNEQFF. CDR3 in DNA: TGCGCCAGCAGCCCGGAGGGTTACAATGAGCAGTTCTTC.

The genes are TRBV5-1 and TRBJ1-2; 8 bases map to TRBD1. Germline values: CDR1 SGHRS, CDR2 YFSETQ. CDR3 size: 14 residues. V shed 0 bases and J 7 bases; nucleotides not matched to a gene: 5. This CDR3 reads CASSLGRGLVGYTF. The CDR3, as DNA: TGCGCCAGCAGCTTGGGCAGGGGGCTCGTTGGCTACACCTTC. The full variable domain, its missing parts supplied by reference TRBV5-1 and TRBJ1-2, is KAGVTQTPRYLIKTRGQQVTLSCSPISGHRSVSWYQQTPGQGLQFLFEYFSETQRNKGNFPGRFSGRQFSNSRSEMNVSTLELGDSALYLCASSLGRGLVGYTFGSGTRLTVV.

The chain uses TRBV2 and TRBJ2-7, with TRBD2 matching 7 bases. The CDR3 spans 16 residues. CDR1 is SNHLY and CDR2 is FYNNEI in the germline V gene. After removal of 3 bases from V and 2 bases from J, the junction contained 10 bases not matched to a gene. CDR3 DNA: TGTGCCAGCAGTGAGAGGGAAGCGGGGTTAGCCTACGAGCAGTACTTC. It encodes CASSEREAGLAYEQYF.

The V and J genes are TRBV7-9 and TRBJ2-3; TRBD1 matches 9 bases. Trimming removed 5 bases from V and 2 bases from J; junction bases left unmatched: 2. There are 14 residues in the CDR3. CDR1 SEHNR and CDR2 FQNEAQ come from the germline V gene (reference sequence). CDR3: CASSRQGVTDTQYF. Written as DNA, the CDR3 is TGTGCCAGCAGCCGACAGGGGGTCACAGATACGCAGTATTTT.

The chain is built from TRBV7-9 and TRBJ2-5; D is undetermined. Germline CDR1 and CDR2: SEHNR and FQNEAQ (reference sequence). This CDR3 region has 13 residues. The ends were cut back, 4 bases at V and 0 bases at J, with 6 bases in the middle. The CDR3 here is CASSSPNQETQYF. The CDR3 DNA follows: TGTGCCAGCAGCTCACCTAACCAAGAGACCCAGTACTTC.

The V call is TRBV19, the J call TRBJ1-5; a possible D gene is TRBD1 (6 bases). The ends were cut back, 7 bases at V and 6 bases at J, with 19 bases in the middle. From germline, CDR1 is LNHDA and CDR2 SQIVND (reference sequence). The CDR3 runs 15 residues. The CDR3 bases are TGTGCCAGTACTAAGGGGGGGGGATTGGGTCAGCCCCAGCATTTT. It specifies CASTKGGGLGQPQHF.

The V call is TRBV5-6, the J call TRBJ1-1; D is undetermined. Germline lookup yields CDR1 SGHDT and CDR2 YYEEEE. With 2 bases removed from V and 4 bases from J, the gap between germline ends came to 18 bases. The CDR3 totals 16 residues. The CDR3 loop reads CASSFPGQSLATEAFF. The CDR3 bases are TGTGCCAGCAGCTTTCCGGGCCAGTCCCTAGCCACTGAAGCTTTCTTT.

The chain is built from TRBV5-4 and TRBJ2-3, with D possibly TRBD2 on 6 matching bases. The V gene's germline CDR1 is SGHNT and CDR2 YYREEE (reference sequence). Trimming shortened V by 6 bases and J by 4 bases, and 18 bases separated the two germline ends. The CDR3 has 15 amino acids. The CDR3 DNA follows: TGTGCCAGCACCCCGATCCCGGGAGCGGCAGATACGCAGTATTTT. It yields the protein CASTPIPGAADTQYF.

The chain links TRBV29-1 to TRBJ2-6, with D possibly being TRBD1 (6 bases). Germline CDR1 is SQVTM and CDR2 is ANQGSEA. This CDR3 has 16 residues. Trimming cost V 7 bases and J 0 bases, with 16 bases left between them. For the CDR3, the DNA is TGCAGCGCCACGAGGGACACCGACTCTGGGGCCAACGTCCTGACTTTC. Protein product: CSATRDTDSGANVLTF.

The chain links TRBV7-9 to TRBJ2-1, with D maybe TRBD2 (6 bases). There are 16 residues in the CDR3. The V end lost 2 bases, the J end lost 0 bases, and 11 bases lay between the germline ends. Germline-derived CDR1 and CDR2 are SEHNR and FQNEAQ (reference sequence). The CDR3 region has the DNA TGTGCCAGCAGCTTAAGCCTAGCGAGCTCCTACAATGAGCAGTTCTTC. Translation gives CASSLSLASSYNEQFF.

This clone has only one observation. This chain links TRBV6-5 with TRBJ1-1, with 9 nucleotides matching TRBD1. This CDR3 region has 15 residues. Germline V CDR1 and CDR2: MNHEY, SVGAGI. The trim removed 6 bases at V and 7 bases at J, leaving 12 bases unmatched. CDR3 in amino acids: CASSRGPGQGDEAFF. CDR3 coding DNA: TGTGCCAGCAGCAGAGGCCCGGGACAGGGAGATGAAGCTTTCTTT.

The chain carries TRBV14 and TRBJ2-5, with TRBD2 identical over 7 bases. The CDR3 runs to 19 residues. Germline V gene data show CDR1 as SGHDN and CDR2 as FVKESK. V dropped 1 base and J dropped 5; count of bases not matched to a gene: 19. This chain's CDR3 is CASSQGGGSGTFARETQYF. The CDR3 coding sequence is TGTGCCAGCAGCCAAGGAGGAGGAAGCGGGACCTTCGCGAGGGAGACCCAGTACTTC.